These T cell receptor beta chains were read from a single sample in a study of blood T cell repertoires in COVID-19. Profiling relied on immunoSEQ multiplex PCR, and the TCRdb table lists in-frame clones only, not all of them. The table has around 220,000 clones, about four fifths seen once. Sequenced material: PBMCs or T cells enriched from blood (not recorded which). The receptors were gathered from a woman between 40 and 55 years old who had recovered from COVID-19. Both conserved end residues are part of each CDR3. The D gene is left open where the match is weak. Rows give clone size only sometimes, using once, few, many, or a class for an expanded clone.

d_gene	v_gene	abundance	j_gene	CDR3aa	CDR3nt
.	TRBV18	.	TRBJ2-6	CASSPDYSGANVLTF	TGTGCCAGCTCGCCGGACTACTCTGGGGCCAACGTCCTGACTTTC
TRBD1	TRBV28	few	TRBJ1-2	CASSLDRGRDGYTF	TGTGCCAGCAGTTTAGACAGGGGGCGGGATGGCTACACCTTC
TRBD1	TRBV6-5	.	TRBJ1-6	CASRQDRGGSPLHF	TGTGCCAGCAGACAGGACAGGGGGGGATCACCCCTCCACTTT
TRBD2	TRBV28	few	TRBJ2-3	CASRDSGKLTDTQYF	TGTGCCAGTCGGGATAGCGGGAAACTGACAGATACGCAGTATTTT
TRBD1	TRBV5-1	once	TRBJ1-1	CASSLDRDTEAFF	TGCGCCAGCAGCTTAGACAGGGACACTGAAGCTTTCTTT
.	TRBV5-1	.	TRBJ2-1	CASRGLAGLNEQFF	TGCGCCAGCAGGGGTTTAGCCGGTTTAAATGAGCAGTTCTTC
TRBD1	TRBV14	.	TRBJ2-6	CASSLLGGQGSPGANVLTF	TGTGCCAGCAGCCTCTTGGGGGGACAGGGTAGCCCTGGGGCCAACGTCCTGACTTTC
.	TRBV5-1	.	TRBJ1-5	CASSLEPQSSNQPQHF	TGCGCCAGCAGCTTGGAGCCCCAAAGTAGCAATCAGCCCCAGCATTTT
.	TRBV2	.	TRBJ2-5	CASSLTSRETQYF	TGTGCCAGCAGTTTGACTAGTCGGGAGACCCAGTACTTC
.	TRBV5-1	.	TRBJ1-6	CASASDSQGAALHF	TGCGCCAGCGCTTCGGACAGCCAAGGAGCGGCCCTCCACTTT
.	TRBV2	.	TRBJ1-5	CASSGSGYNQPQHF	TGTGCCAGCAGCGGGTCCGGATACAATCAGCCCCAGCATTTT
TRBD1	TRBV19	.	TRBJ1-1	CASSTRQGVQYTEAFF	TGTGCCAGTAGTACCCGACAGGGGGTTCAGTACACTGAAGCTTTCTTT
TRBD1	TRBV5-1	once	TRBJ1-3	CASSLEGTGAGNTIYF	TGCGCCAGCAGCTTGGAGGGGACAGGGGCTGGAAACACCATATATTTT
.	TRBV5-1	.	TRBJ2-3	CASSPGGGVDTQYF	TGCGCCAGCAGCCCCGGCGGGGGCGTAGATACGCAGTATTTT
TRBD2	TRBV4-1	.	TRBJ2-1	CASRIHGLAGDEQFF	TGCGCCAGCAGAATTCACGGACTAGCGGGAGATGAGCAGTTCTTC
TRBD1	TRBV7-2	.	TRBJ1-6	CASSPDRGAPLHF	TGTGCCAGCAGCCCAGACAGGGGAGCACCCCTCCACTTT
.	TRBV6-5	.	TRBJ1-3	CASSYGERDTIYF	TGTGCCAGCAGTTACGGGGAGCGAGACACCATATATTTT
TRBD2	TRBV7-2	.	TRBJ2-3	CASSLLAGTDTQYF	TGTGCCAGCAGCCTACTAGCGGGGACAGATACGCAGTATTTT
.	TRBV2	.	TRBJ1-5	CASRGVGNQPQHF	TGTGCCAGCAGAGGGGTTGGCAATCAGCCCCAGCATTTT
TRBD1	TRBV6-1	.	TRBJ2-1	CASSEITGGAYNEQFF	TGTGCCAGCAGTGAAATCACAGGGGGCGCCTACAATGAGCAGTTCTTC